The sequence of this T cell receptor beta chain was determined in a study of T cell changes during pregnancy in multiple sclerosis. Here immunoSEQ multiplex PCR was the method, and the copy in TCRdb shows in-frame clones only, minus some. This table holds tens of thousands of clones, roughly 89% found once. Trimming shortened V by 1 base and J by 5 bases, and 10 bases separated the two germline ends. From germline, CDR1 is SGDLS and CDR2 YYNGEE. The CDR3 contains 14 residues. This clonotype was sampled from a female donor with multiple sclerosis, enrolled in a pregnancy study. The chain carries TRBV9 and TRBJ1-5, with D hard to call. This material consisted of peripheral blood, taken in the second trimester of pregnancy. This chain's CDR3 is CASSVHDGDQPQHF. DNA for the CDR3: TGTGCCAGCAGCGTACATGACGGGGATCAGCCCCAGCATTTT.